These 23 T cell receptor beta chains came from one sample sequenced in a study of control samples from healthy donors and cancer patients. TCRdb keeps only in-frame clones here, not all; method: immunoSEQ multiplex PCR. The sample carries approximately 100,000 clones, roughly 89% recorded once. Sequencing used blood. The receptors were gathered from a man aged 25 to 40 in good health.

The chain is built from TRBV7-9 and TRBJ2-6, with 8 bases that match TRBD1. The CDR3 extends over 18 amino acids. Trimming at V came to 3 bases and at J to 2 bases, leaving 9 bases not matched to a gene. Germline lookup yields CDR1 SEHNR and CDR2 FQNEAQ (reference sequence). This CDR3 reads CASSLGQGAGPGANVLTF. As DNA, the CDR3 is TGTGCCAGCAGCTTGGGGCAGGGGGCAGGGCCTGGGGCCAACGTCCTGACTTTC.

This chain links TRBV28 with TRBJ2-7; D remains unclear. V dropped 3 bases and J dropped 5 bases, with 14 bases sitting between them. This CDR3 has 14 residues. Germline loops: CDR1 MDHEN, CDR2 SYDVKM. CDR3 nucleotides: TGTGCCAGCAGTTTCGGAGTCCCGTTCGACGAGCAGTACTTC. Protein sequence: CASSFGVPFDEQYF.

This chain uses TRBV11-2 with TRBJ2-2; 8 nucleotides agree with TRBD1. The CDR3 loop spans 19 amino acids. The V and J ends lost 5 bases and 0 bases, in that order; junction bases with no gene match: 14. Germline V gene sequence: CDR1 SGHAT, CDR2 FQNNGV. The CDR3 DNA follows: TGTGCCAGCAGCAAGGGAAACTGGACAGGGCTTACGAACACCGGGGAGCTGTTTTTT. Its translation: CASSKGNWTGLTNTGELFF.

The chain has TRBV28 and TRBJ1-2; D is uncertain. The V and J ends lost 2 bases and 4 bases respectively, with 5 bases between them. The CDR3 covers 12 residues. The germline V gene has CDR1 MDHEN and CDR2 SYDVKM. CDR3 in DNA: TGTGCCAGCAGTTTAGTTACCTATGGCTACACCTTC. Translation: CASSLVTYGYTF.

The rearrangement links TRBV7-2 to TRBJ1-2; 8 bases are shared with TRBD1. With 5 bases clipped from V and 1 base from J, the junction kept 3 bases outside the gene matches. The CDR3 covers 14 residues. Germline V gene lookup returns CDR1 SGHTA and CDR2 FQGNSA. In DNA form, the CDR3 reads TGTGCCAGCAGCGCTGACAGGGGTAACTATGGCTACACCTTC. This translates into CASSADRGNYGYTF.

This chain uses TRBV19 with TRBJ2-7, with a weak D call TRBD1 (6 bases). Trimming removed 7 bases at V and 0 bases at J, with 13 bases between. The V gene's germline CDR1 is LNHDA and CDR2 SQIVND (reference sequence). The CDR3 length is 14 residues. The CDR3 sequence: CASIPETGSYEQYF. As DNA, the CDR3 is TGTGCCAGTATACCCGAGACAGGCTCCTACGAGCAGTACTTC.

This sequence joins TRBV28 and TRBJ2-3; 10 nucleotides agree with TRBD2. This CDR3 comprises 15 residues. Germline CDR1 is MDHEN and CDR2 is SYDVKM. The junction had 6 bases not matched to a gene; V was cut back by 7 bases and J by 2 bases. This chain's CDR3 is CASTLLAGTTDTQYF. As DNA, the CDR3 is TGTGCCAGCACCTTACTAGCGGGGACCACAGATACGCAGTATTTT.

CDR3 sequence (DNA): TGTGCCAGCAGTGACCTGCAGGGCGGAAACACCATATATTTT. This translates into CASSDLQGGNTIYF. This chain uses TRBV28 with TRBJ1-3, with D possibly being TRBD1 (5 bases). This CDR3 region has 14 residues. The germline V gene encodes CDR1 MDHEN and CDR2 SYDVKM. Trimming shortened V by 5 bases and J by 4 bases, and 12 bases separated the two germline ends.

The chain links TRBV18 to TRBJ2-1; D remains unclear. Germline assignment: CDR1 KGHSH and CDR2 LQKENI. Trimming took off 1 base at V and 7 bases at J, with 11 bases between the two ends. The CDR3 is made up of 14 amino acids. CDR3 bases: TGTGCCAGCTCACCACGGACGCCGTTAAATGAGCAGTTCTTC. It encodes CASSPRTPLNEQFF. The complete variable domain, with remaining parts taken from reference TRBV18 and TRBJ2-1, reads NAGVMQNPRHLVRRRGQEARLRCSPMKGHSHVYWYRQLPEEGLKFMVYLQKENIIDESGMPKERFSAEFPKEGPSILRIQQVVRGDSAAYFCASSPRTPLNEQFFGPGTRLTVL.

In DNA, the CDR3 is TGCGCCAGCAGTGAGCCCCGACAGGGATACTACGAGCAGTACTTC. Its protein product is CASSEPRQGYYEQYF. V usage is TRBV10-2 and J usage is TRBJ2-7, with 7 bases matching TRBD1. The CDR3 is made up of 15 amino acids. Germline V gene sequence: CDR1 WSHSY, CDR2 SAAADI. V dropped 2 bases and J dropped 3; count of bases not matched to a gene: 7.

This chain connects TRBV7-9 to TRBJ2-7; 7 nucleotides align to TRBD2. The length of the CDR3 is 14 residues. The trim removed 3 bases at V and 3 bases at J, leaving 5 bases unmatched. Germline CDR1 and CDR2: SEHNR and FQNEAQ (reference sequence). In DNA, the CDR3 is TGTGCCAGCAGCTTCGTAGGCGGGAGCTACGAGCAGTACTTC. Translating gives CASSFVGGSYEQYF.

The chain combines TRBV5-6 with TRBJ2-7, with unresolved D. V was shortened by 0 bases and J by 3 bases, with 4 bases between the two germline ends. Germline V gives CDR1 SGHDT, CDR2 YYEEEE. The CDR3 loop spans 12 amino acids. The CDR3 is CASSLVGYEQYF. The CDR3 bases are TGTGCCAGCAGCTTGGTGGGCTACGAGCAGTACTTC.

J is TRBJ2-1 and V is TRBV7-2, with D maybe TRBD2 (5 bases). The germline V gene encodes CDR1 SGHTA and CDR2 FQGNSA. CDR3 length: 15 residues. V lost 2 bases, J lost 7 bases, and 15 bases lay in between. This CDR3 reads CASSLWASWGNEQFF. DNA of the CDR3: TGTGCCAGCAGCTTATGGGCTAGCTGGGGAAATGAGCAGTTCTTC.

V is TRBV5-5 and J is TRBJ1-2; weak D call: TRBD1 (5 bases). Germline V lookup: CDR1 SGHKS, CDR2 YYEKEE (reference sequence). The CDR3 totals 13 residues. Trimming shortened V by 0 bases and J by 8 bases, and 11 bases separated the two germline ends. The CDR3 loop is CASSLAGDKGYTF. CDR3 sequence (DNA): TGTGCCAGCAGCTTGGCGGGGGATAAGGGCTACACCTTC.

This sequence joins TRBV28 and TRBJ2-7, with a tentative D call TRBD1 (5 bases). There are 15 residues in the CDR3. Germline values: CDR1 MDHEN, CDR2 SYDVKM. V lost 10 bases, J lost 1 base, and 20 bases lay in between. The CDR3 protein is CATRPLAGLSYEQYV. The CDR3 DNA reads TGTGCCACCAGGCCGCTGGCAGGGCTATCCTACGAGCAGTACGTC.

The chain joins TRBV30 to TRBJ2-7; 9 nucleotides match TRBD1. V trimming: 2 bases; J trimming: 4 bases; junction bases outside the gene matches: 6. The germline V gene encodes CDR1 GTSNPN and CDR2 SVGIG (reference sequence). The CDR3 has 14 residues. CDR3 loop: CAWSPGTGYYEQYF. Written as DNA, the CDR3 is TGTGCCTGGAGTCCCGGGACAGGGTATTACGAGCAGTACTTC.

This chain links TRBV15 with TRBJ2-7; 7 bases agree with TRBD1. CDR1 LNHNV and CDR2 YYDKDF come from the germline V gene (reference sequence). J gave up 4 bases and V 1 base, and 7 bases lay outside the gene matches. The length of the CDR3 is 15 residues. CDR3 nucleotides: TGTGCCACCAGCAGAGTGAGGGGGCCGTTGTACGAGCAGTACGTC. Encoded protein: CATSRVRGPLYEQYV.

The CDR3 sequence is CASSFNGGELFF. Here the CDR3 DNA reads TGTGCCAGCAGTTTTAACGGGGGGGAGCTGTTTTTT. The chain is built from TRBV27 and TRBJ2-2, with D uncertain. CDR1 and CDR2 (germline): MNHEY, SMNVEV (reference sequence). The length of the CDR3 is 12 residues. Trimming removed 3 bases from V and 8 bases from J, with 7 bases in between.

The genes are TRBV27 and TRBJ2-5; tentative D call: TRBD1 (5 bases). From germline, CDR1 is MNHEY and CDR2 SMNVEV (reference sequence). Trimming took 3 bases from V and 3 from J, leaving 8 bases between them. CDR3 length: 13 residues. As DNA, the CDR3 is TGTGCCAGCAGTTTCGACAGCGAAGAGACCCAGTACTTC. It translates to CASSFDSEETQYF.

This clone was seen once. The CDR3 region is CASSLQGARTEAFF. The CDR3 DNA follows: TGTGCCAGCAGCTTACAGGGGGCCCGCACTGAAGCTTTCTTT. The chain uses TRBV7-9 and TRBJ1-1; 8 nucleotides match TRBD1. Germline CDR1 is SEHNR and CDR2 is FQNEAQ (reference sequence). This CDR3 contains 14 residues. J lost 4 bases, V lost 2 bases, and 3 bases had no gene match.

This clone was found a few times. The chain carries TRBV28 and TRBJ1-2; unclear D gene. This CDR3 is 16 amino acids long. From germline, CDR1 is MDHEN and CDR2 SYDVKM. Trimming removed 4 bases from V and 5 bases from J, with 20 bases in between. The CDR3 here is CASSSPRVRTPYGYTF. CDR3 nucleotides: TGTGCCAGCAGTTCCCCGCGAGTCCGGACTCCTTATGGCTACACCTTC.

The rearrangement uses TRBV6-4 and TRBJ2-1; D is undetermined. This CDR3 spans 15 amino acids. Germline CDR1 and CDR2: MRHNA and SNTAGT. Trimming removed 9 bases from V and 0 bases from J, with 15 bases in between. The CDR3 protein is CASDLAVSSYNEQFF. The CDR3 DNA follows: TGTGCCAGTGACCTCGCGGTCAGCTCCTACAATGAGCAGTTCTTC.

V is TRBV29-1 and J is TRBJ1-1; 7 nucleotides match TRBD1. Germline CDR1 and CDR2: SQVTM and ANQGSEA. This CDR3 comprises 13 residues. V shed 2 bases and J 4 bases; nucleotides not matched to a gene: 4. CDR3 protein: CSVEKGASTEAFF. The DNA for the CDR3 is TGCAGCGTTGAAAAGGGGGCAAGCACTGAAGCTTTCTTT. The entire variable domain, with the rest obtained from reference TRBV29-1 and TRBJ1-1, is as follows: SAVISQKPSRDICQRGTSLTIQCQVDSQVTMMFWYRQQPGQSLTLIATANQGSEATYESGFVIDKFPISRPNLTFSTLTVSNMSPEDSSIYLCSVEKGASTEAFFGQGTRLTVV.